This TCR beta chain was identified in a study of blood T cell repertoires in COVID-19. Study summary: Collection of acute and convalescent COVID-19 samples took place in the United States, Italy and Spain. T cells, B-cell-depleted T cells, or PBMCs provided the cDNA or gDNA that served as material.

Looked up from germline, CDR1 is LNHDA and CDR2 is SQIVND (reference sequence). The CDR3 has 15 residues. Trimming took 5 bases from V and 0 from J, leaving 11 bases between them. Assay used: immunoSEQ multiplex PCR; TCRdb lists only in-frame clones, some missing. Of 150,000 to 200,000 clones listed, nearly 90% are singletons. This sequence was found in a man between 18 and 29 years old who had recovered from COVID-19. The chain has TRBV19 and TRBJ2-1; D unclear. The sample comprised peripheral blood. CDR3: CASSSRYSSYNEQFF. The DNA for the CDR3 is TGTGCCAGTAGTTCTCGGTACAGCTCCTACAATGAGCAGTTCTTC.